This TCR beta chain was sequenced for a study of PD-L1 blockade in urothelial cancer. This sample's time point: pretreatment peripheral blood. V shed 0 bases and J shed 8 bases, with 5 bases lying between them. The length of the CDR3 is 11 residues. Germline loops: CDR1 SGHTS, CDR2 YDEGEE. Spiking each PCR with synthetic TCR analog templates was performed. Libraries were prepared by immunoSEQ multiplex PCR; TCRdb keeps only in-frame clonotypes and omits some of them. The table has around 130,000 clones, approximately 84% seen once; the top ten hold roughly 3.5%. The sequenced sample was PBMCs, obtained around atezolizumab (anti-PD-L1) treatment. This sequence joins TRBV5-8 and TRBJ1-2, with D possibly being TRBD1 (5 bases). The sequence came from a man in his fifties or sixties with urothelial cancer. CDR3 coding DNA: TGTGCCAGCAGCTTGGGACAGGGCTACACCTTC. As protein: CASSLGQGYTF.